This T cell receptor beta chain appears in the sequencing data of a study of T-cell reconstitution after alpha-beta-depleted transplantation in children. With 3 bases clipped from V and 0 bases from J, the junction kept 7 bases outside the gene matches. The CDR3 is 17 amino acids. Unique molecular identifiers were built into the TCRbeta library. TCRdb analysed the PCR reads with MiXCR anew, one entry per CDR3 protein. The repertoire consists of about 500,000 distinct CDR3 sequences, with over 25% occurring once and the leading ten covering around 2.5%. This TCR came from a human donor who donated a stem cell graft to a child with aplastic anemia. Material: PBMCs from the stem cell graft donor, obtained from the stem cell graft. The J gene is TRBJ1-2, the V gene TRBV12-3 or TRBV12-4; 10 nucleotides match TRBD1. The CDR3 here is CASSFRTGGDSNYGYTF. CDR3 DNA: TGTGCCAGCAGTTTCCGGACAGGGGGGGATTCTAACTATGGCTACACCTTC.